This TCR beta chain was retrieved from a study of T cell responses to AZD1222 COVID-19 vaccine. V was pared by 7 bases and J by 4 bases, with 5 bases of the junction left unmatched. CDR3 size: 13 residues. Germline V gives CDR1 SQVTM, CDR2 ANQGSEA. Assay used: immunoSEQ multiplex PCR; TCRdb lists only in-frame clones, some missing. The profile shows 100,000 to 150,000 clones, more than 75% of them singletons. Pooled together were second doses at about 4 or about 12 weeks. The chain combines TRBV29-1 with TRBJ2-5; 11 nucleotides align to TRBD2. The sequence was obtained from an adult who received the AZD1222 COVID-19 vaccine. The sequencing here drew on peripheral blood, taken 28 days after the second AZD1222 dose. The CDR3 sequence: CSALTSGRETQYF. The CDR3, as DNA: TGCAGCGCTCTTACTAGCGGGAGAGAGACCCAGTACTTC.